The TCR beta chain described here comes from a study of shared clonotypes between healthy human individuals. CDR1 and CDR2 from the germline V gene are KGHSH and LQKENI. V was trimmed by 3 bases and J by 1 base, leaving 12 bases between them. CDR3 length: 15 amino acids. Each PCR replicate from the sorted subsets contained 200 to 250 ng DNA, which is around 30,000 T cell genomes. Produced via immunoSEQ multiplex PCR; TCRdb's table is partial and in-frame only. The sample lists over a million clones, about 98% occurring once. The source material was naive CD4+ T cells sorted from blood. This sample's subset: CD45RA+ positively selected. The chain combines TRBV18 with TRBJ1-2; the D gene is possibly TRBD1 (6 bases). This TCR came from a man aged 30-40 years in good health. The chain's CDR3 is CASSPRDRINYGYTF. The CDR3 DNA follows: TGTGCCAGCTCACCCCGAGACAGGATTAACTATGGCTACACCTTC.